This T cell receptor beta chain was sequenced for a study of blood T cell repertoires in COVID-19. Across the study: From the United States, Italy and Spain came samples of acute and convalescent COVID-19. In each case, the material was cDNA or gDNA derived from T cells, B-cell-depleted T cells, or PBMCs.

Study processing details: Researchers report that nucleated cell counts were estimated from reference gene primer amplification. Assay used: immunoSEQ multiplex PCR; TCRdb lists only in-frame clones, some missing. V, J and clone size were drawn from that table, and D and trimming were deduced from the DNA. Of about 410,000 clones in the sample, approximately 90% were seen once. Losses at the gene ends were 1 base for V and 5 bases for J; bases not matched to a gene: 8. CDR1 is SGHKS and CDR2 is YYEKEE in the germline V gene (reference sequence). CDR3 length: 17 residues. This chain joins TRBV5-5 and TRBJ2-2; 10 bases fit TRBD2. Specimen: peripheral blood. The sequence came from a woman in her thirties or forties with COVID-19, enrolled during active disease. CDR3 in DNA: TGTGCCAGCAGCTTGCGGCTAGCGGGGGCGGGGACCGGGGAGCTGTTTTTT. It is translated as CASSLRLAGAGTGELFF.